This TCR beta chain stems from a study of blood T cell repertoires in COVID-19. Looking at the study overall: The study drew acute and convalescent COVID-19 samples from the United States, Italy and Spain. From T cells, B-cell-depleted T cells, or PBMCs came the material, which was cDNA or gDNA.

The CDR3 contains 11 residues. Per the germline V gene, CDR1 is MNHEY and CDR2 is SVGAGI. V lost 5 bases, J lost 11 bases, and 10 bases lay in between. Source study methods: Quantification of nucleated cells was approximated via reference gene primer amplification. Sequencing used immunoSEQ multiplex PCR; TCRdb keeps in-frame clones, though not all of them. That table furnishes V, J and clone size, whereas the DNA furnished D and trimming. The sample consists of about 140,000 clones, 88% of them appearing once. This TCR was sampled from a woman between 45 and 60 years old with acute or convalescent COVID-19. Source material: peripheral blood. V and J are TRBV6-5 and TRBJ1-5; D unresolved. CDR3 sequence: CASSLTEAQHF. The DNA for the CDR3 is TGTGCCAGCAGTCTTACAGAAGCCCAGCATTTT.